Each of the 13 T cell receptor beta chains below was sequenced from the same sample in a study of T-cell memory formation after mild COVID-19. TCRdb independently ran MiXCR on the 5' RACE reads; one entry per CDR3 protein. The sample yields 550,000 to 600,000 distinct CDR3 sequences, about 22% seen once. Input material: PBMCs or a T cell subset sorted from them (not recorded which). These receptors were taken from an adult woman who had mild COVID-19 (a few samples of this study predate the infection). Cell type and time point are not known.

This clonotype was seen many times. J is TRBJ1-2 and V is TRBV7-9; the D gene is possibly TRBD1 (6 bases). This CDR3 region has 13 residues. With 5 bases removed from V and 7 bases from J, the gap between germline ends came to 14 bases. CDR1 is SEHNR, CDR2 FQNEAQ, per germline (reference sequence). The chain's CDR3 is CASSPPATGGYTF. The CDR3 region has the DNA TGTGCCAGCAGCCCCCCAGCGACAGGTGGCTACACCTTC.

J is TRBJ2-1 and V is TRBV6-1; TRBD2 matches at 9 bases. Germline V gene data show CDR1 as MNHNS and CDR2 as SASEGT. J gave up 12 bases and V 4 bases, and 7 bases lay outside the gene matches. CDR3 size: 13 residues. CDR3 loop: CASSGKRGAPQFF. The CDR3 DNA sequence: TGTGCCAGCAGTGGGAAGCGGGGGGCCCCGCAGTTCTTC.

In its sample, this clonotype was seen a few times. The chain recombines TRBV2 with TRBJ2-2; TRBD1 is a possible D gene (6 bases). Per germline, CDR1 SNHLY and CDR2 FYNNEI. Trimming took off 7 bases at V and 7 bases at J, with 16 bases between the two ends. This CDR3 is 14 amino acids long. CDR3 loop: CASTRDIIYGELFF. The CDR3 nucleotides are TGTGCCAGCACAAGGGACATAATTTACGGGGAGCTGTTTTTT.

The CDR3 region has the DNA TGTGCCTGGAGTTCAGAAACAGGAATCTCCTACGAGCAGTACTTC. Residues: CAWSSETGISYEQYF. This sequence joins TRBV30 and TRBJ2-7, with a tentative D call TRBD1 (5 bases). CDR3 length: 15 amino acids. Germline lookup yields CDR1 GTSNPN and CDR2 SVGIG (reference sequence). The V end lost 2 bases, the J end lost 0 bases, and 14 bases lay between the germline ends.

The chain couples TRBV5-1 to TRBJ1-1, with TRBD1 matching over 7 bases. The trim removed 3 bases at V and 5 bases at J, leaving 7 bases unmatched. CDR1 is SGHRS and CDR2 is YFSETQ in the germline V gene. The CDR3 length is 14 residues. DNA of the CDR3: TGCGCCAGCAGCTGGGGAACAGGGGTTACTGAAGCTTTCTTT. This sequence encodes CASSWGTGVTEAFF.

This clonotype was detected a few times. The CDR3 loop reads CASSPIRGLSTEAFF. The CDR3 bases are TGTGCCAGCAGCCCTATTCGGGGGTTGTCCACTGAAGCTTTCTTT. V usage is TRBV5-6 and J usage is TRBJ1-1, with D possibly being TRBD1 (5 bases). The CDR3 is 15 amino acids. Germline CDR1 reads SGHDT; CDR2 reads YYEEEE. Trimming stripped 4 bases from V and 4 bases from J, with 17 bases between.

This clonotype occurred a few times. The chain employs TRBV6-2 or TRBV6-3 and TRBJ2-2; TRBD1 matches at 8 bases. The CDR3 has 16 amino acids. V was clipped by 6 bases and J by 3 bases; unmatched bases: 9. Germline V CDR1 and CDR2: MNHEY, SVGEGT. The CDR3 nucleotides read TGTGCCAGCAGGGACTCCGACAGGGGTGACACCGGGGAGCTGTTTTTT. Its translation is CASRDSDRGDTGELFF.

This clonotype was observed a handful of times. CDR3 region: CASSEGTSGPYEQYF. The CDR3 DNA follows: TGTGCCAGCAGTGAGGGGACTAGCGGCCCCTACGAGCAGTACTTC. The V and J genes are TRBV2 and TRBJ2-7, with 11 bases matching TRBD2. Germline CDR1 and CDR2: SNHLY and FYNNEI. The CDR3 covers 15 residues. V shed 3 bases, J shed 2 bases, and the junction held 3 bases outside the gene matches.

The chain combines TRBV20-1 with TRBJ1-2; D remains ambiguous. This CDR3 has 13 amino acids. Looked up from germline, CDR1 is DFQATT and CDR2 is SNEGSKA (reference sequence). The V end was cut by 6 bases, the J end by 2 bases, with 13 bases between. CDR3 nucleotide sequence: TGCAGTGCCAAGAATTCAGGAAACTATGGCTACACCTTC. Translated, it gives CSAKNSGNYGYTF.

The chain is built from TRBV9 and TRBJ1-5; 9 bases map to TRBD1. CDR1 SGDLS and CDR2 YYNGEE come from the germline V gene. Losses at the gene ends were 4 bases for V and 1 base for J; bases not matched to a gene: 6. CDR3 size: 16 residues. The CDR3 DNA sequence: TGTGCCAGCAGCCCCGGGACAGGGAGGAGCAATCAGCCCCAGCATTTT. Protein sequence: CASSPGTGRSNQPQHF.

This chain links TRBV7-6 with TRBJ2-3; TRBD2 matches 8 bases. Trimming cost V 6 bases and J 4 bases; bases outside gene matches: 9. This CDR3 contains 15 residues. From germline, CDR1 is SGHVS and CDR2 FNYEAQ. The CDR3 bases are TGTGCCAGCAGGGTTTTCGGGGGGGCGTCAGATACGCAGTATTTT. It codes for CASRVFGGASDTQYF.

This clonotype was seen more than once but under ten times. This chain joins TRBV4-1 and TRBJ2-7; D possibly matches TRBD1 or TRBD2 (5 bases each). This CDR3 comprises 13 residues. Trimming left V 4 bases short and J 4 bases short, with 11 bases between. Germline-derived CDR1 and CDR2 are MGHRA and YSYEKL. For the CDR3, the DNA is TGCGCCAGCAGCCCCGGGGACGCTTACGAGCAGTACTTC. Its translation is CASSPGDAYEQYF.

The V call is TRBV29-1, the J call TRBJ2-1; D is possibly TRBD1 (6 bases). The CDR3 is made up of 12 amino acids. V was shortened by 8 bases and J by 1 base, with 9 bases between the two germline ends. Germline lookup yields CDR1 SQVTM and CDR2 ANQGSEA. The CDR3 bases are TGCAGCTCCAGGGGTTCCTACAATGAGCAGTTCTTC. This sequence encodes CSSRGSYNEQFF.